Each of the 6 T cell receptor beta chains below was sequenced from the same sample in a study of T cell changes during pregnancy in multiple sclerosis. Clones were read by immunoSEQ multiplex PCR, and TCRdb kept only the in-frame ones, dropping some. The repertoire includes some 38,000 clones, under 95% of them detected once, and approximately 0.7% sits in the top ten. The sample in question was CD4+ T cells from peripheral blood mononuclear cells, obtained in the second trimester of pregnancy. These receptors were collected from a female donor in good health, enrolled as a control in a pregnancy study.

This clone was counted a single time. The chain joins TRBV28 to TRBJ1-6, with 7 bases fitting TRBD1. This CDR3 is built from 15 residues. V dropped 6 bases and J dropped 6; count of bases not matched to a gene: 8. CDR1 and CDR2 from the germline V gene are MDHEN and SYDVKM. For the CDR3, the DNA is TGTGCCAGCAGCTATCAGGACAGGACTAATTCACCCCTCCACTTT. Protein product: CASSYQDRTNSPLHF.

The J gene is TRBJ2-1, the V gene TRBV7-8, with a possible D match to TRBD2 (6 bases). Trimming took 1 base from V and 7 from J, leaving 8 bases between them. CDR1 is SGHVS and CDR2 is FQNEAQ in the germline V gene. The CDR3 length is 13 residues. The CDR3 nucleotides read TGTGCCAGCAGCTTAGGCGGGGAAAATGAGCAGTTCTTC. It translates to CASSLGGENEQFF.

The J gene is TRBJ1-5, the V gene TRBV2; perhaps TRBD1 as D (5 bases). CDR3 length equals 14 residues. Germline values: CDR1 SNHLY, CDR2 FYNNEI. Trimming pared 6 bases from V and 2 bases from J, leaving 11 bases between. This CDR3 is CASSTGGGNQPQHF. CDR3 nucleotides: TGTGCCAGCAGCACGGGGGGGGGCAATCAGCCCCAGCATTTT.

The V call is TRBV10-3, the J call TRBJ2-3; D is unresolved. The CDR3 runs 14 residues. V was clipped by 10 bases and J by 3 bases, with 17 bases between them. Per the germline V gene, CDR1 is ENHRY and CDR2 is SYGVKD. The chain's CDR3 is CATKPARITDTQYF. The CDR3 DNA reads as TGTGCCACCAAGCCAGCCAGGATAACAGATACGCAGTATTTT.

This clone was recorded once. This chain joins TRBV30 and TRBJ1-4; TRBD1 matches 9 bases. CDR1 and CDR2 from the germline V gene are GTSNPN and SVGIG (reference sequence). This CDR3 comprises 14 residues. V gave up 3 bases and J gave up 1 base; unmatched junction bases: 0. The CDR3 is CAWRTGGTNEKLFF. CDR3 bases: TGTGCCTGGAGGACAGGGGGAACTAATGAAAAACTGTTTTTT.

The J gene is TRBJ2-2, the V gene TRBV4-1; TRBD1 aligns across 9 bases. The V segment lost 5 bases and the J segment 1 base; nucleotides outside the gene matches: 5. This CDR3 contains 16 residues. The germline gives CDR1 MGHRA, CDR2 YSYEKL. The CDR3 reads CASSNTGGRNTGELFF. The CDR3 region has the DNA TGCGCCAGCAGCAACACAGGGGGCCGGAACACCGGGGAGCTGTTTTTT.